A single sample gave rise to the 2 T cell receptor beta chains below, sequenced in a study of shared clonotypes between healthy human individuals. TCRdb's copy holds only in-frame clones and misses some; the assay was immunoSEQ multiplex PCR. The sample lists 1,400,000 or so clones; roughly 98.5% were seen once. Sequencing was done on a sample of naive CD4+ T cells sorted from blood. Subset meaning: CD45RA+ positively selected. All receptors derive from a man in his thirties or forties in good health.

The count of this clone is one. V usage is TRBV11-2 and J usage is TRBJ2-7, with a possible D match to TRBD2 (6 bases). Germline lookup yields CDR1 SGHAT and CDR2 FQNNGV. Trimming shortened V by 6 bases and J by 3 bases, and 21 bases separated the two germline ends. This CDR3 spans 16 amino acids. The CDR3 coding sequence is TGTGCCAGCAGGCCATTCGGGGACTGGCGGGACTACGAGCAGTACTTC. Residues: CASRPFGDWRDYEQYF.

CDR3: CSVPADLAGGAHNEQFF. For the CDR3, the DNA is TGCAGCGTCCCAGCCGACCTAGCGGGAGGTGCTCACAATGAGCAGTTCTTC. This chain uses TRBV29-1 with TRBJ2-1, with 11 bases that match TRBD2. CDR3 length: 17 residues. The ends lost 6 bases at V and 5 bases at J; junction bases unmatched: 15. Looked up from germline, CDR1 is SQVTM and CDR2 is ANQGSEA.